The T cell receptor beta chain described here comes from a study of blood T cell repertoires in COVID-19. On the study more broadly: PBMCs, B-cell-depleted T cells, or T cells provided the cDNA or gDNA that made up the material.

The authors' processing: Estimation of nucleated cell counts relied on the amplification of reference gene primers. The protocol was immunoSEQ multiplex PCR, while the TCRdb copy is restricted to in-frame clones and leaves out a portion. That table furnishes V, J and clone size, whereas the DNA furnished D and trimming. The sample records 200,000 to 250,000 clones, about 91% being singletons. The CDR3 runs to 13 residues. Germline CDR1 reads LGHNT; CDR2 reads FRNRAP. V lost 7 bases to trimming and J lost 1 base, with 8 bases between them. The source material was peripheral blood. The source is a man aged 30 to 39 with acute or convalescent COVID-19. The J gene is TRBJ1-3, the V gene TRBV12-5; TRBD1 is a possible D gene (6 bases). DNA of the CDR3: TGTGCTAGTGCTAGGGGGTCTGGAAACACCATATATTTT. It translates to CASARGSGNTIYF.